The entry that follows covers one TCR beta chain sequence. These data originate in a study of OX40 agonist ivuxolimab in advanced cancers. If patients had autoimmune disease history or systemic immunosuppression, they were excluded. Clones were read by immunoSEQ multiplex PCR, and TCRdb kept only the in-frame ones, dropping some. Here the sample spans about 25,000 clones, roughly 91% being singletons. Sequences were derived from CD4+ or CD8+ T cells sorted from blood, sampled in a trial of the OX40 agonist ivuxolimab. This receptor was taken from an adult with an advanced solid tumor such as melanoma, head and neck, liver or kidney cancer.

CDR3: CASRRGGGADNEQFF. The DNA of the CDR3 is TGTGCCAGCAGGCGAGGCGGGGGGGCAGACAATGAGCAGTTCTTC. The rearrangement uses TRBV6-6 and TRBJ2-1; 9 bases agree with TRBD2. CDR1 and CDR2 (germline): MNHNY, SVGAGI (reference sequence). J lost 5 bases, V lost 6 bases, and 8 bases had no gene match. CDR3 size: 15 residues.